Shown below are 20 T cell receptor beta chains from a single sample sequenced in a study of shared clonotypes between healthy human individuals. Assay: immunoSEQ multiplex PCR; the TCRdb copy retains only in-frame clones and omits some. The table lists almost 750,000 clones, 55% to 75% of them singletons, with over 1.5% in the top ten. Sequenced sample: memory CD4+ T cells sorted from blood. Subset reported: CD45RA-negative fraction. All receptors derive from a woman aged 25-40 years in good health.

The V gene is TRBV11-2, the J gene TRBJ2-2, with D possibly called TRBD1 or TRBD2 (5 bases each). V lost 2 bases, J lost 5 bases, and 15 bases lay in between. The CDR3 runs to 16 residues. The germline CDR1 and CDR2 sequences are SGHAT and FQNNGV. CDR3 loop: CASSLSAVGTTGELFF. The CDR3 DNA sequence: TGTGCCAGCAGCTTATCGGCAGTGGGGACGACCGGGGAGCTGTTTTTT.

The rearrangement links TRBV15 to TRBJ2-7; 7 nucleotides agree with TRBD2. The length of the CDR3 is 17 residues. J gave up 7 bases and V 5 bases, and 20 bases lay outside the gene matches. CDR1 and CDR2 from the germline V gene are LNHNV and YYDKDF (reference sequence). This CDR3 reads CATSRGASGMLGGEQYF. The CDR3 nucleotides are TGTGCCACCAGCCGCGGGGCTAGCGGAATGTTAGGAGGGGAGCAGTACTTC.

This chain links TRBV7-9 with TRBJ1-1; 8 bases line up with TRBD1. This CDR3 comprises 19 residues. The junction had 16 bases not matched to a gene; V was cut back by 4 bases and J by 0 bases. CDR1 SEHNR and CDR2 FQNEAQ come from the germline V gene (reference sequence). CDR3 nucleotides: TGTGCCAGCAGCTATAGAGCAGGGGGCTCGACGCTAATGAACACTGAAGCTTTCTTT. Residues: CASSYRAGGSTLMNTEAFF.

The rearrangement joins TRBV5-1 to TRBJ2-2; 7 bases are shared with TRBD1. This CDR3 contains 16 residues. The germline CDR1 and CDR2 sequences are SGHRS and YFSETQ. The ends lost 0 bases at V and 0 bases at J; junction bases unmatched: 2. CDR3 nucleotide sequence: TGCGCCAGCAGCTTGGTGGGACAGCCGAACACCGGGGAGCTGTTTTTT. Translation: CASSLVGQPNTGELFF. The full variable domain, with the rest looked up from reference TRBV5-1 and TRBJ2-2, is KAGVTQTPRYLIKTRGQQVTLSCSPISGHRSVSWYQQTPGQGLQFLFEYFSETQRNKGNFPGRFSGRQFSNSRSEMNVSTLELGDSALYLCASSLVGQPNTGELFFGEGSRLTVL.

V usage is TRBV15 and J usage is TRBJ2-5; D may be TRBD1 or TRBD2 (5 bases each). V lost 1 base, J lost 7 bases, and 16 bases lay in between. The length of the CDR3 is 15 residues. Germline CDR1 is LNHNV and CDR2 is YYDKDF (reference sequence). CDR3 bases: TGTGCCACCAGCAGAGGGCCGGGGCGGAATGTGACCCAGTACTTC. It specifies CATSRGPGRNVTQYF.

This chain connects TRBV18 to TRBJ1-3; D not certain. The V gene's germline CDR1 is KGHSH and CDR2 LQKENI. The V end lost 3 bases, the J end lost 5 bases, and 11 bases lay between the germline ends. The CDR3 is 14 amino acids. The CDR3 sequence: CASSPEERRNTIYF. CDR3 nucleotide sequence: TGTGCCAGCTCACCGGAGGAACGGAGAAACACCATATATTTT.

This clone was recorded at least ten times. Other DNA variants within this sample encode the same CDR3. V usage is TRBV2 and J usage is TRBJ2-7; D is tentatively TRBD1 or TRBD2 (5 bases each). The V end was cut by 4 bases, the J end by 7 bases, with 17 bases between. Germline-derived CDR1 and CDR2 are SNHLY and FYNNEI. CDR3 length equals 14 residues. The CDR3 spells CASSVGASPGEQYF. In DNA, the CDR3 is TGTGCCAGCAGTGTTGGGGCTAGTCCGGGGGAGCAGTACTTC. Supplemented by reference TRBV2 and TRBJ2-7, the full variable domain reads EPEVTQTPSHQVTQMGQEVILRCVPISNHLYFYWYRQILGQKVEFLVSFYNNEISEKSEIFDDQFSVERPDGSNFTLKIRSTKLEDSAMYFCASSVGASPGEQYFGPGTRLTVT.

The chain links TRBV19 to TRBJ1-1, with TRBD1 identical over 7 bases. CDR1 is LNHDA, CDR2 SQIVND, per germline (reference sequence). The CDR3 consists of 16 residues. V gave up 2 bases and J gave up 4 bases; unmatched junction bases: 10. CDR3 in DNA: TGTGCCAGTAGTATAAGTCGTCGACGACAGGGCACTGAAGCTTTCTTT. It encodes CASSISRRRQGTEAFF.

The rearrangement links TRBV18 to TRBJ2-3; 9 bases agree with TRBD2. Germline values: CDR1 KGHSH, CDR2 LQKENI. This CDR3 is built from 16 residues. V lost 5 bases, J lost 0 bases, and 6 bases stayed unmatched. CDR3 sequence: CASSYTLAGSTDTQYF. CDR3 nucleotide sequence: TGTGCCAGCTCATACACTCTAGCGGGGAGCACAGATACGCAGTATTTT. Using reference TRBV18 and TRBJ2-3 for the parts outside the CDR3, the full variable domain is NAGVMQNPRHLVRRRGQEARLRCSPMKGHSHVYWYRQLPEEGLKFMVYLQKENIIDESGMPKERFSAEFPKEGPSILRIQQVVRGDSAAYFCASSYTLAGSTDTQYFGPGTRLTVL.

The chain links TRBV4-1 to TRBJ2-1, with D maybe TRBD1 (6 bases). The length of the CDR3 is 16 residues. Germline CDR1 is MGHRA and CDR2 is YSYEKL. V lost 4 bases to trimming and J lost 8 bases, with 21 bases between them. The CDR3: CASSPRGGDGVDEQFF. CDR3 coding DNA: TGCGCCAGCAGCCCTAGAGGGGGAGATGGTGTGGATGAGCAGTTCTTC.

This sequence joins TRBV2 and TRBJ2-3, with D perhaps TRBD1 (6 bases). This CDR3 is 13 amino acids long. V lost 6 bases and J 4 bases, leaving 11 bases between the germline ends. CDR1 is SNHLY, CDR2 FYNNEI, per germline. Here the CDR3 reads CASRQGVADTQYF. The CDR3, as DNA: TGTGCCAGCAGACAGGGCGTAGCAGATACGCAGTATTTT. Full variable domain (missing parts from reference TRBV2 and TRBJ2-3): EPEVTQTPSHQVTQMGQEVILRCVPISNHLYFYWYRQILGQKVEFLVSFYNNEISEKSEIFDDQFSVERPDGSNFTLKIRSTKLEDSAMYFCASRQGVADTQYFGPGTRLTVL.

In regard to this clone: The same CDR3 is also encoded by other DNA sequences in this sample. This rearrangement joins TRBV5-1 to TRBJ1-1; the D is unclear. CDR3 length equals 13 residues. V was shortened by 0 bases and J by 0 bases, with 3 bases between the two germline ends. CDR1 and CDR2 (germline): SGHRS, YFSETQ. The CDR3 sequence is CASSLGVNTEAFF. In DNA, the CDR3 is TGCGCCAGCAGCTTGGGAGTGAACACTGAAGCTTTCTTT.

The chain joins TRBV5-4 to TRBJ2-5; 8 bases are shared with TRBD1. The V and J ends lost 4 bases and 2 bases, in that order; junction bases with no gene match: 4. The CDR3 loop spans 14 amino acids. CDR1 is SGHNT, CDR2 YYREEE, per germline (reference sequence). The CDR3 DNA follows: TGTGCCAGCAGCCCCCGGACAGGGCAAGAGACCCAGTACTTC. Protein sequence: CASSPRTGQETQYF. The full variable domain, its missing parts supplied by reference TRBV5-4 and TRBJ2-5, is ETGVTQSPTHLIKTRGQQVTLRCSSQSGHNTVSWYQQALGQGPQFIFQYYREEENGRGNFPPRFSGLQFPNYSSELNVNALELDDSALYLCASSPRTGQETQYFGPGTRLLVL.

This rearrangement joins TRBV7-9 to TRBJ2-5, with D possibly being TRBD1 or TRBD2 (6 bases each). V lost 3 bases and J lost 6, with 11 bases in between. The CDR3 sequence is 13 residues long. Germline V gene lookup returns CDR1 SEHNR and CDR2 FQNEAQ (reference sequence). The CDR3 spells CASSFRGRQTQYF. The CDR3 bases are TGTGCCAGCAGCTTCCGGGGGCGACAGACCCAGTACTTC.

Points on this clone: This sample also contains other DNA sequences that code for the same CDR3. This chain connects TRBV2 to TRBJ2-7; 13 bases fit TRBD2. Germline CDR1 SNHLY, CDR2 FYNNEI. The CDR3 is made up of 16 amino acids. V gave up 1 base and J gave up 4 bases; unmatched junction bases: 4. CDR3 in DNA: TGTGCCAGCAGTGAAGGACTAGCGGGAGGAACATACGAGCAGTACTTC. The encoded protein is CASSEGLAGGTYEQYF.

The rearrangement joins TRBV6-6 to TRBJ1-5; perhaps TRBD1 as D (5 bases). CDR3 length: 13 residues. The germline V gene has CDR1 MNHNY and CDR2 SVGAGI (reference sequence). Trimming pared 8 bases from V and 3 bases from J, leaving 11 bases between. CDR3 amino acids: CASGRDDNQPQHF. In DNA form, the CDR3 reads TGTGCCAGCGGCAGGGATGACAATCAGCCCCAGCATTTT.

Points on this clone: The same CDR3 is also encoded by other DNA sequences in this sample. The V gene is TRBV5-1, the J gene TRBJ2-3; 7 nucleotides agree with TRBD1. Per germline, CDR1 SGHRS and CDR2 YFSETQ. This CDR3 is built from 14 residues. Trimming at V came to 4 bases and at J to 1 base, leaving 3 bases not matched to a gene. CDR3 nucleotides: TGCGCCAGCAGCATAGGACAGGGCACAGATACGCAGTATTTT. This gives the protein CASSIGQGTDTQYF.

This chain connects TRBV28 to TRBJ2-7; D is possibly TRBD2 (6 bases). The V gene lost 2 bases and the J gene lost 3 bases, with 11 bases spanning the gap. CDR1 MDHEN and CDR2 SYDVKM come from the germline V gene. This CDR3 is 14 amino acids long. The CDR3 sequence: CASSLPQGGYEQYF. The CDR3 DNA is TGTGCCAGCAGTTTACCCCAGGGAGGCTACGAGCAGTACTTC.

V usage is TRBV30 and J usage is TRBJ1-1; maybe TRBD1 (5 bases). Germline CDR1 GTSNPN, CDR2 SVGIG (reference sequence). V dropped 4 bases and J dropped 6 bases, with 15 bases sitting between them. The CDR3 has 13 amino acids. CDR3 DNA sequence: TGTGCCTGGACCCAACGGAAGGGGTCTGAAGCTTTCTTT. Its protein is CAWTQRKGSEAFF.

This clone was detected only a few times. The chain links TRBV18 to TRBJ1-1; 8 nucleotides match TRBD1. With 5 bases clipped from V and 1 base from J, the junction kept 6 bases outside the gene matches. The CDR3 is made up of 15 amino acids. The germline V gene encodes CDR1 KGHSH and CDR2 LQKENI. The CDR3 is CASSTMTGANTEAFF. The CDR3 DNA follows: TGTGCCAGCTCAACCATGACAGGGGCGAACACTGAAGCTTTCTTT. Complete variable domain (other parts from reference TRBV18 and TRBJ1-1): NAGVMQNPRHLVRRRGQEARLRCSPMKGHSHVYWYRQLPEEGLKFMVYLQKENIIDESGMPKERFSAEFPKEGPSILRIQQVVRGDSAAYFCASSTMTGANTEAFFGQGTRLTVV.